The rows below give T cell receptor beta chains drawn from one sample of a study of T cell repertoires in aging, cancer and after chemotherapy. A single record per CDR3 protein comes from TCRdb applying MiXCR to the multiplex PCR reads. In the table there are about 3,200 distinct CDR3 sequences, roughly 20% of which are singletons. Sequenced material: blood. These receptors came from a human donor with a blood cancer. Both conserved end residues are part of each CDR3. A D gene is named only where the DNA matches it firmly. Clone size is shown for a subset of rows, as once, few, many or a class of expanded clone.

clone_size	d_call	v_call	j_call	cdr3_aa	cdr3_nt
few	TRBD2	TRBV27	TRBJ2-7	CASKLAGGYTAYEQYF	TGTGCCAGCAAGCTAGCGGGGGGTTACACCGCCTACGAGCAGTACTTC
NA	NA	TRBV6-5	TRBJ1-1	CASSQPGQRNTEAFF	TGTGCCAGCAGTCAGCCGGGACAAAGGAACACTGAAGCTTTCTTT
medium-sized	NA	TRBV6-5	TRBJ1-2	CASSYSSSGRGDGYGYTF	TGTGCCAGCAGTTACTCGAGTTCGGGAAGGGGCGATGGATATGGCTACACCTTC
NA	TRBD1	TRBV19	TRBJ1-1	CASMWDRATEAFF	TGTGCCAGTATGTGGGACAGGGCAACTGAAGCTTTCTTT
NA	NA	TRBV28	TRBJ2-7	CASSPSPTAYEQYF	TGTGCCAGCAGCCCCTCTCCCACAGCCTACGAGCAGTACTTC
NA	NA	TRBV20-1	TRBJ2-1	CSASASNYNEQFF	TGCAGTGCTTCCGCTTCTAACTACAATGAGCAGTTCTTC
medium-sized	TRBD1	TRBV6-1	TRBJ1-3	CASSWDRGAGNTIYF	TGTGCCAGCAGCTGGGACAGGGGGGCTGGAAACACCATATATTTT
medium-sized	NA	TRBV6-5	TRBJ1-1	CASTPTIGAEAFF	TGTGCCAGCACTCCAACCATAGGGGCTGAAGCTTTCTTT
few	NA	TRBV11-2	TRBJ1-1	CASSLSGGQNTEAFF	TGTGCCAGCAGCTTATCGGGCGGACAAAACACTGAAGCTTTCTTT
few	NA	TRBV7-3	TRBJ2-1	CASSARLINEQFF	TGTGCCAGCAGCGCCCGACTGATCAATGAGCAGTTCTTC
NA	NA	TRBV6-1	TRBJ1-2	CASSAPVGRGGGYTF	TGTGCCAGCAGTGCACCCGTAGGGCGGGGAGGAGGCTACACCTTC
medium-sized	NA	TRBV6-6	TRBJ1-3	CASSYEGISGNTIYF	TGTGCCAGCAGTTACGAAGGGATCTCTGGAAACACCATATATTTT
medium-sized	TRBD1	TRBV6-2/TRBV6-3	TRBJ1-2	CASSYPGQGNYGYTF	TGTGCCAGCAGTTACCCGGGACAGGGAAACTATGGCTACACCTTC
NA	NA	TRBV5-4	TRBJ1-2	CASSPPGPNSYGYTF	TGTGCCAGCAGCCCACCGGGACCCAATAGCTATGGCTACACCTTC
NA	NA	TRBV11-2	TRBJ2-6	CASSPQGARGGLDGANVLTF	TGTGCCAGCAGCCCCCAGGGGGCGCGGGGGGGCCTAGATGGGGCCAACGTCCTGACTTTC
medium-sized	NA	TRBV15	TRBJ1-2	CATSTSGFGYGYTF	TGTGCCACCAGCACTTCGGGGTTCGGGTATGGCTACACCTTC
few	TRBD1	TRBV28	TRBJ2-2	CASSLVQGAFPRLFF	TGTGCCAGCAGCCTAGTACAGGGGGCATTCCCTAGGCTGTTTTTT
medium-sized	TRBD1	TRBV6-6	TRBJ1-2	CASSQGDRGRYGYTF	TGTGCCAGCAGTCAGGGGGACAGGGGGCGGTATGGCTACACCTTC
medium-sized	NA	TRBV19	TRBJ2-3	CASSTGHTDTQYF	TGTGCCAGTAGTACGGGTCATACAGATACGCAGTATTTT
NA	NA	TRBV7-2	TRBJ1-2	CASSLGSQGGYTF	TGTGCCAGCAGCTTAGGTTCCCAGGGTGGCTACACCTTC
NA	NA	TRBV7-9	TRBJ1-3	CASSHFGDSGNTIYF	TGTGCCAGCAGCCATTTTGGAGACTCTGGAAACACCATATATTTT
NA	NA	TRBV2	TRBJ2-1	CASSEIDSRLGEQFF	TGTGCCAGCAGTGAAATCGACAGTAGACTAGGTGAGCAGTTCTTC
few	NA	TRBV5-1	TRBJ1-4	CASSLELKEKLFF	TGCGCCAGCAGCTTGGAACTCAAGGAAAAACTGTTTTTT
few	NA	TRBV12-3/TRBV12-4	TRBJ1-3	CASSLLSASGNTIYF	TGTGCCAGCAGTTTACTCTCCGCCTCTGGAAACACCATATATTTT
once	TRBD1	TRBV5-1	TRBJ2-2	CASSFEGQGFTGELYF	TGCGCCAGCAGCTTTGAGGGACAGGGATTTACCGGGGAGCTGTATTTT
medium-sized	TRBD1	TRBV11-3	TRBJ2-5	CASRNRGRGQETQYF	TGTGCCAGCAGAAACAGGGGCAGGGGACAAGAGACCCAGTACTTC
medium-sized	NA	TRBV5-5	TRBJ1-3	CASSRSAGTGGNTIYF	TGTGCCAGCAGCCGATCCGCGGGAACTGGCGGAAACACCATATATTTT
few	NA	TRBV21-1	TRBJ2-7	CASSKGGGDSSYEQYF	TGTGCCAGCAGCAAAGGGGGCGGGGATAGCTCCTACGAGCAGTATTTC
NA	TRBD1	TRBV9	TRBJ2-2	CASSVNRGGELFF	TGTGCCAGCAGCGTAAACAGGGGCGGGGAGCTGTTTTTT
NA	NA	TRBV5-1	TRBJ2-7	CASSRTSLDTGVHEQYF	TGCGCCAGCAGCCGCACATCACTGGACACTGGGGTCCACGAGCAGTACTTC